These 14 T cell receptor beta chains originate from one sample sequenced in a study of T cells in Graves' hyperthyroidism and ophthalmopathy (dated by TCRdb to between 2018 and 2021). Libraries were constructed by multiplex PCR. Sequenced using an Illumina HiSeq 2000. TCR beta CDR3 regions were amplified from RNA transcripts. The TCR CDR3 was subjected to a first round of RT-PCR using the HTBI primer set and the Qiagen OneStep RT-PCR kit. TCRdb reworked the public reads: Q25 trimming with fastp, MiXCR clone assembly, productive beta chains retained. Entries that share a CDR3 protein sequence are merged under the most common genes and DNA. For this sample the table gives 350,000 to 400,000 distinct CDR3 sequences, of which 15% were detected only once. The top ten constitute 30% to 35% of the sample. What was sequenced was blood. These receptor sequences come from a woman aged 25-40 years with Graves' hyperthyroidism.

This clonotype occurred a few times. This sequence joins TRBV4-1 and TRBJ2-1, with 12 bases fitting TRBD2. This CDR3 has 16 residues. After removal of 4 bases from V and 8 bases from J, the junction contained 9 bases not matched to a gene. From germline, CDR1 is MGHRA and CDR2 YSYEKL. The CDR3 spells CASSPLTTSGSYEQFF. DNA of the CDR3: TGCGCCAGCAGCCCATTGACGACTAGCGGGAGCTATGAGCAGTTCTTC.

This clonotype occurred once. CDR3 coding DNA: TGTGCCACCAGTCACGGGACAGGCAATCAGCCCCAGCATTTT. Protein product: CATSHGTGNQPQHF. The V and J genes are TRBV24-1 and TRBJ1-5; 7 positions match TRBD1. There are 14 residues in the CDR3. Germline CDR1 is KGHDR and CDR2 is SFDVKD. V lost 6 bases, J lost 2 bases, and 3 bases stayed unmatched.

This clonotype appeared many times. The chain carries TRBV7-9 and TRBJ2-7; possible D gene TRBD1, 6 bases. The germline V gene encodes CDR1 SEHNR and CDR2 FQNEAQ (reference sequence). V shed 5 bases and J shed 2 bases, with 16 bases lying between them. The CDR3 spans 15 residues. CDR3 sequence (DNA): TGTGCCAGCAGCCCACGACAGGTGCAAGCCTACGAGCAGTACTTC. It codes for CASSPRQVQAYEQYF.

The chain employs TRBV3-1 and TRBJ1-4; perhaps TRBD1 as D (5 bases). Trimming cost V 0 bases and J 0 bases, with 11 bases left between them. This CDR3 contains 17 residues. Germline V gene lookup returns CDR1 LGHDT and CDR2 YNNKEL (reference sequence). The CDR3 here is CASSQEIPTATNEKLFF. CDR3 nucleotides: TGTGCCAGCAGCCAAGAAATCCCGACAGCAACTAATGAAAAACTGTTTTTT.

This clonotype appeared many times. V is TRBV28 and J is TRBJ1-1; 7 positions match TRBD1. The CDR3 has 15 residues. After removal of 4 bases from V and 5 bases from J, the junction contained 10 bases not matched to a gene. From germline, CDR1 is MDHEN and CDR2 SYDVKM. The chain's CDR3 is CASSSRQGTNTEAFF. The DNA for the CDR3 is TGTGCCAGCAGTTCAAGACAGGGTACGAATACTGAAGCTTTCTTT.

This clonotype is a singleton in its sample. V usage is TRBV19 and J usage is TRBJ2-3, with TRBD2 matching 7 bases. This CDR3 contains 15 residues. Germline CDR1 is LNHDA and CDR2 is SQIVND (reference sequence). V was clipped by 1 base and J by 6 bases; unmatched bases: 7. The CDR3 reads CASSIGGTTLDTQYF. The CDR3 DNA is TGTGCCAGTAGTATAGGGGGGACTACGCTGGATACGCAGTATTTT.

This clonotype was seen only a few times. The J gene is TRBJ2-1, the V gene TRBV11-2; no firm D call. V was trimmed by 1 base and J by 2 bases, leaving 12 bases between them. The CDR3 loop spans 16 amino acids. In germline, CDR1 is SGHAT, CDR2 FQNNGV. CDR3 protein: CASSLVYGDTYNEQFF. The CDR3 region has the DNA TGTGCCAGCAGCTTAGTTTATGGGGATACCTACAATGAGCAGTTCTTC.

This clonotype has a count of ten or more. The chain has TRBV18 and TRBJ2-7; possible D gene TRBD1, 6 bases. This CDR3 comprises 14 residues. Germline V gene data show CDR1 as KGHSH and CDR2 as LQKENI. V lost 2 bases and J 2 bases, leaving 10 bases between the germline ends. CDR3 coding DNA: TGTGCCAGCTCACCAGGGGGCTGGGCCTACGAGCAGTACTTC. This codes for CASSPGGWAYEQYF.

Comment on this clonotype: A much larger clone sits a single nucleotide away, making a read error possible. The rearrangement joins TRBV30 to TRBJ2-1; 11 bases agree with TRBD2. Germline lookup yields CDR1 GTSNPN and CDR2 SVGIG (reference sequence). V gave up 1 base and J gave up 7 bases; unmatched junction bases: 0. This CDR3 region has 13 residues. CDR3 loop: CAWSGLAGNEQFF. The DNA of the CDR3 is TGTGCCTGGAGTGGACTAGCGGGAAATGAGCAGTTCTTC.

The sample holds many counts of this clonotype. The gene calls are TRBV6-1 and TRBJ2-7; 11 bases match TRBD2. The germline V gene encodes CDR1 MNHNS and CDR2 SASEGT. V gave up 5 bases and J gave up 3 bases; unmatched junction bases: 6. This CDR3 has 15 residues. The CDR3 sequence: CASSQGTSGIYEQYF. In DNA form, the CDR3 reads TGTGCCAGCAGTCAAGGGACTAGCGGAATCTACGAGCAGTACTTC.

This clonotype was found many times. The genes are TRBV27 and TRBJ1-2; D is unclear. Germline-derived CDR1 and CDR2 are MNHEY and SMNVEV (reference sequence). V lost 5 bases, J lost 2 bases, and 9 bases lay in between. There are 13 residues in the CDR3. Written as DNA, the CDR3 is TGTGCCAGCAGTCCCCGCCCCAACTATGGCTACACCTTC. Residues: CASSPRPNYGYTF.

The CDR3 loop is CASRPGNTGELFF. CDR3 nucleotides: TGCGCCAGCAGACCAGGAAACACCGGGGAGCTGTTTTTT. The chain couples TRBV5-1 to TRBJ2-2, with unresolved D. This CDR3 has 13 amino acids. Germline V CDR1 and CDR2: SGHRS, YFSETQ. The V end lost 5 bases, the J end lost 2 bases, and 7 bases lay between the germline ends.

At least ten counts were recorded for this clonotype. CDR3 region: CASSAGEDLMYSNQPQHF. The DNA for the CDR3 is TGTGCCAGCTCCGCCGGGGAGGACCTAATGTATAGCAATCAGCCCCAGCATTTT. J is TRBJ1-5 and V is TRBV18; D gene unclear. The ends were cut back, 6 bases at V and 0 bases at J, with 21 bases in the middle. CDR1 KGHSH and CDR2 LQKENI come from the germline V gene. CDR3 length equals 18 residues.

This clonotype has just a few counts. The J gene is TRBJ1-4, the V gene TRBV28, with unresolved D. CDR3 length: 15 amino acids. V lost 5 bases, J lost 4 bases, and 14 bases lay in between. CDR1 and CDR2 (germline): MDHEN, SYDVKM. Here the CDR3 reads CASSPLGAGNEKLFF. The DNA of the CDR3 is TGTGCCAGCAGTCCTTTGGGCGCCGGTAATGAAAAACTGTTTTTT.